One sample yielded the 19 T cell receptor beta chains listed below, sequenced in a study of blood T cells in healthy people across ages. Through a sample-barcoded 5' primer and a J-beta primer mix, a second PCR was run for about 6 to 11 cycles. MiXCR, run by TCRdb on the 5' RACE reads, gives a single entry per CDR3 protein. The sample shows about 670,000 distinct CDR3 sequences, 40% to 45% of them seen only once. What was sequenced was blood. Receptors were obtained from a man aged 80 or over in good health.

The chain joins TRBV5-6 to TRBJ2-7, with 7 bases fitting TRBD1. V dropped 0 bases and J dropped 5; count of bases not matched to a gene: 5. Germline V gives CDR1 SGHDT, CDR2 YYEEEE. This CDR3 has 14 residues. The CDR3 nucleotides read TGTGCCAGCAGCTTGGTAGGGGGCCCCAACGAGCAGTACTTC. Translating gives CASSLVGGPNEQYF.

This clonotype was found a few times. J is TRBJ1-2 and V is TRBV7-2; maybe TRBD1 (6 bases). The CDR3 is made up of 15 amino acids. The V gene lost 4 bases and the J gene lost 0 bases, with 12 bases spanning the gap. Germline CDR1 SGHTA, CDR2 FQGNSA. The CDR3 sequence is CASSSQGFTNYGYTF. CDR3 in DNA: TGTGCCAGCAGCTCCCAGGGGTTTACTAACTATGGCTACACCTTC.

The rearrangement uses TRBV4-3 and TRBJ1-3; D uncertain. CDR1 and CDR2 from the germline V gene are LGHNA and YSLEER. This CDR3 is 15 amino acids long. The V end lost 5 bases, the J end lost 0 bases, and 11 bases lay between the germline ends. CDR3 sequence reads: CASSSGSSSGNTIYF. CDR3 coding DNA: TGCGCCAGCAGCTCCGGGTCGAGCTCTGGAAACACCATATATTTT.

The chain joins TRBV20-1 to TRBJ2-1, with D perhaps being TRBD1 or TRBD2 (5 bases each). CDR3 length: 12 residues. The germline gives CDR1 DFQATT, CDR2 SNEGSKA (reference sequence). Between the trimmed V and J ends, which lost 3 bases and 9 bases, there was a span of 12 bases. The CDR3 nucleotides are TGCAGTGCTAGCCTGACCGGGACTGAGCAGTTCTTC. It is translated as CSASLTGTEQFF.

This clonotype was seen a handful of times. The chain couples TRBV7-9 to TRBJ2-7; possibly TRBD1 for D (7 bases). V lost 1 base, J lost 0 bases, and 10 bases lay in between. CDR1 SEHNR and CDR2 FQNEAQ come from the germline V gene (reference sequence). This CDR3 comprises 15 residues. CDR3 DNA sequence: TGTGCCAGCAGCTTAGGACAGGGACTCTCCTACGAGCAGTACTTC. This encodes CASSLGQGLSYEQYF.

The genes are TRBV10-3 and TRBJ2-7, with 7 bases aligning to TRBD1. This CDR3 contains 18 residues. The germline CDR1 and CDR2 sequences are ENHRY and SYGVKD. V shed 4 bases and J 0 bases; nucleotides not matched to a gene: 15. The CDR3 is CAISVPRDRAPGSYEQYF. CDR3 bases: TGTGCCATCAGTGTCCCCCGGGACAGAGCGCCCGGCTCCTACGAGCAGTACTTC.

The chain joins TRBV28 to TRBJ2-4, with D unclear. V was pared by 7 bases and J by 12 bases, with 16 bases between. Per the germline V gene, CDR1 is MDHEN and CDR2 is SYDVKM. The CDR3 has 12 amino acids. The CDR3 sequence: CASILRASPQYF. CDR3 nucleotides: TGTGCCAGCATTCTTAGGGCCAGCCCTCAGTACTTC.

V usage is TRBV24-1 and J usage is TRBJ1-4; 9 bases match TRBD1. CDR1 and CDR2 from the germline V gene are KGHDR and SFDVKD. V trimming: 3 bases; J trimming: 8 bases; junction bases outside the gene matches: 6. CDR3 size: 15 residues. Here the CDR3 reads CATSDTGTGNEKLFF. DNA of the CDR3: TGTGCCACCAGTGATACCGGGACAGGGAACGAAAAACTGTTTTTT.

This chain connects TRBV20-1 to TRBJ2-2; 9 nucleotides agree with TRBD2. This CDR3 has 15 residues. Looked up from germline, CDR1 is DFQATT and CDR2 is SNEGSKA (reference sequence). The junction had 10 bases not matched to a gene; V was cut back by 6 bases and J by 5 bases. The CDR3: CSAASAGGRTGELFF. CDR3 DNA: TGCAGTGCCGCCTCGGCGGGGGGGCGAACCGGGGAGCTGTTTTTT.

The gene calls are TRBV5-8 and TRBJ1-2; 7 nucleotides agree with TRBD1. From germline, CDR1 is SGHTS and CDR2 YDEGEE. There are 15 residues in the CDR3. The V segment lost 3 bases and the J segment 2 bases; nucleotides outside the gene matches: 7. The CDR3 coding sequence is TGTGCCAGCAGCTGGGACAGAACTACGAACTATGGCTACACCTTC. Translated: CASSWDRTTNYGYTF.

The chain joins TRBV6-4 to TRBJ2-1, with D unresolved. The CDR3 is 13 amino acids. Trimming removed 6 bases at V and 13 bases at J, with 19 bases between. Germline V CDR1 and CDR2: MRHNA, SNTAGT. The CDR3, as DNA: TGTGCCAGCAGCCCCGGGCCGAGAGAGACCCAGTTCTTC. Translated, it gives CASSPGPRETQFF.

This clonotype has a handful of counts. The chain is built from TRBV4-3 and TRBJ2-3; D unclear. Trimming cost V 3 bases and J 5 bases, with 6 bases left between them. The CDR3 covers 12 residues. CDR1 is LGHNA, CDR2 YSLEER, per germline. In DNA form, the CDR3 reads TGCGCCAGCAGCCACACCGGAGATACGCAGTATTTT. Amino acids: CASSHTGDTQYF.

The chain combines TRBV6-6 with TRBJ2-5; 9 nucleotides line up with TRBD2. J was trimmed by 5 bases and V by 2 bases; bases with no gene match: 3. Germline V gene lookup returns CDR1 MNHNY and CDR2 SVGAGI (reference sequence). The CDR3 sequence is 14 residues long. This CDR3 is CASSYRGGGETQYF. DNA of the CDR3: TGTGCCAGCAGTTACCGCGGGGGGGGGGAGACCCAGTACTTC.

This clonotype was counted between two and nine times. V is TRBV3-1 and J is TRBJ2-3; 13 bases are a match to TRBD2. The CDR3 runs 17 residues. V gave up 0 bases and J gave up 5 bases; unmatched junction bases: 5. In germline, CDR1 is LGHDT, CDR2 YNNKEL (reference sequence). The DNA for the CDR3 is TGTGCCAGCAGCCAAGATAAGACTAGCGGGAGGATAGATACGCAGTATTTT. Translating gives CASSQDKTSGRIDTQYF.

The gene calls are TRBV7-2 and TRBJ1-4; TRBD1 aligns across 7 bases. The germline CDR1 and CDR2 sequences are SGHTA and FQGNSA. The CDR3 extends over 16 amino acids. V dropped 2 bases and J dropped 2; count of bases not matched to a gene: 5. CDR3 nucleotides: TGTGCCAGCAGCTTACAGGGGGGGCTCACTAATGAAAAACTGTTTTTT. This translates into CASSLQGGLTNEKLFF. Together with reference TRBV7-2 and TRBJ1-4, the CDR3 gives the full variable domain: GAGVSQSPSNKVTEKGKDVELRCDPISGHTALYWYRQSLGQGLEFLIYFQGNSAPDKSGLPSDRFSAERTGGSVSTLTIQRTQQEDSAVYLCASSLQGGLTNEKLFFGSGTQLSVL.

The rearrangement joins TRBV6-5 to TRBJ1-2; TRBD1 agrees at 10 bases. Germline CDR1 reads MNHEY; CDR2 reads SVGAGI. With V trimmed by 0 bases and J by 10 bases, 8 bases remained unmatched. This CDR3 has 15 amino acids. The CDR3 nucleotides are TGTGCCAGCAGTTACTCCGGGACAGGGGATAGTGACTACACCTTC. This gives the protein CASSYSGTGDSDYTF.

This chain connects TRBV29-1 to TRBJ1-3; D is undetermined. The CDR3 extends over 12 amino acids. Looked up from germline, CDR1 is SQVTM and CDR2 is ANQGSEA. Trimming left V 3 bases short and J 7 bases short, with 10 bases between. The CDR3 DNA reads TGCAGCGTTGACACGGCCCGTAACACCATATATTTT. This gives the protein CSVDTARNTIYF. The full variable domain, rest sourced from reference TRBV29-1 and TRBJ1-3, is SAVISQKPSRDICQRGTSLTIQCQVDSQVTMMFWYRQQPGQSLTLIATANQGSEATYESGFVIDKFPISRPNLTFSTLTVSNMSPEDSSIYLCSVDTARNTIYFGEGSWLTVV.

V usage is TRBV20-1 and J usage is TRBJ2-3; 7 bases map to TRBD2. The CDR3 is 12 residues long. V shed 6 bases and J 4 bases; nucleotides not matched to a gene: 4. Germline V CDR1 and CDR2: DFQATT, SNEGSKA (reference sequence). The CDR3 nucleotides read TGCAGTGCCCCTGGGGGGGCAGATACGCAGTATTTT. Its translation is CSAPGGADTQYF.

The rearrangement joins TRBV7-9 to TRBJ2-4; D ambiguous. Germline V gene lookup returns CDR1 SEHNR and CDR2 FQNEAQ (reference sequence). The CDR3 totals 13 residues. V was clipped by 1 base and J by 8 bases, with 9 bases between them. CDR3 protein: CASSLDPGDIQYF. CDR3 nucleotide sequence: TGTGCCAGCAGCTTAGATCCAGGAGACATTCAGTACTTC.